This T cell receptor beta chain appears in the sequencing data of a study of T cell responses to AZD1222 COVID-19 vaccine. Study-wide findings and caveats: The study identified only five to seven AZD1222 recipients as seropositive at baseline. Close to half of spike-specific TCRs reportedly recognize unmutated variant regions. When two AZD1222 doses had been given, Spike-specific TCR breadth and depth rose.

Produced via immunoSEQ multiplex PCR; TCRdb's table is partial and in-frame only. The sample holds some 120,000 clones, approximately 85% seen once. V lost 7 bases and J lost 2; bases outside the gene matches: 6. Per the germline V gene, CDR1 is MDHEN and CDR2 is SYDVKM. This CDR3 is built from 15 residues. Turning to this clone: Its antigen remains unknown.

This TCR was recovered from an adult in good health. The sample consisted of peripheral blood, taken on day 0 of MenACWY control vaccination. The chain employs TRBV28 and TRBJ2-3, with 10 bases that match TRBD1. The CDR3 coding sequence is TGTGCCAGCACCTGGGGACAGGGGAACACAGATACGCAGTATTTT. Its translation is CASTWGQGNTDTQYF.